What follows is one T cell receptor beta chain and its context. Its antigen is as yet unknown. This sample stems from a study of T cells in Graves' hyperthyroidism and ophthalmopathy. RNA transcripts yielded amplified TCR beta CDR3 regions. TCR CDR3 underwent first-round RT-PCR with the HTBI primer set. TCRdb re-called the multiplex PCR reads through MiXCR, storing one row per CDR3 protein. The table includes roughly 520,000 distinct CDR3 sequences, approximately 25% detected once. Germline assignment: CDR1 MNHNS and CDR2 SASEGT. Between the trimmed V and J ends, which lost 6 bases and 2 bases, there was a span of 13 bases. This CDR3 comprises 14 residues. Study results and caveats: Most clonotypes expanded in thyroid above 0.001 were likewise present in blood.

V is TRBV6-1 and J is TRBJ1-1; D ambiguous. Sequenced: blood. The source of this sequence is a woman aged 30 to 39 with Graves' ophthalmopathy. In DNA form, the CDR3 reads TGTGCCAGCAGCGGTACCCCCCTTAACACTGAAGCTTTCTTT. Amino acids: CASSGTPLNTEAFF.